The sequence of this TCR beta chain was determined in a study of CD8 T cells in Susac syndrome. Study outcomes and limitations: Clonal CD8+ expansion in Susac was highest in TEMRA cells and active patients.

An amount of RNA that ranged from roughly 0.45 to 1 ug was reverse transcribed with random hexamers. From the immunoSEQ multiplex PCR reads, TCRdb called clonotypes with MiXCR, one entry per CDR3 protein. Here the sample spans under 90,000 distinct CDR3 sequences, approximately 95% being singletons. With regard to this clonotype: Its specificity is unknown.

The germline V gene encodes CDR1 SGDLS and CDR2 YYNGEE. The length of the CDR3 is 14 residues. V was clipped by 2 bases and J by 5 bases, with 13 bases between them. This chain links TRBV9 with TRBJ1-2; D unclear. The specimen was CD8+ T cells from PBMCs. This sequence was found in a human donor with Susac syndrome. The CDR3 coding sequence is TGTGCCAGCAGCGTTTCTGGGGAACTATATGGCTACACCTTC. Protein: CASSVSGELYGYTF. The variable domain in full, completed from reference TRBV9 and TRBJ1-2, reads DSGVTQTPKHLITATGQRVTLRCSPRSGDLSVYWYQQSLDQGLQFLIQYYNGEERAKGNILERFSAQQFPDLHSELNLSSLELGDSALYFCASSVSGELYGYTFGSGTRLTVV.